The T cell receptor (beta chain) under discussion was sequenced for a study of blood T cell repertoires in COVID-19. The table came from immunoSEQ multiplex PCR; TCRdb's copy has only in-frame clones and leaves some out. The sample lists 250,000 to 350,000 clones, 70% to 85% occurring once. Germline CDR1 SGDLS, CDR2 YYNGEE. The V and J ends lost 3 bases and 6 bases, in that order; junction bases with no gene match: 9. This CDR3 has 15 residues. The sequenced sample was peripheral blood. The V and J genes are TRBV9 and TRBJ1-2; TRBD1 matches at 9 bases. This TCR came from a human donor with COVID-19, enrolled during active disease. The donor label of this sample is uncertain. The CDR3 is CASSAPDRGRDGYTF. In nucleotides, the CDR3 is TGTGCCAGCAGCGCCCCGGACAGGGGAAGAGATGGCTACACCTTC.